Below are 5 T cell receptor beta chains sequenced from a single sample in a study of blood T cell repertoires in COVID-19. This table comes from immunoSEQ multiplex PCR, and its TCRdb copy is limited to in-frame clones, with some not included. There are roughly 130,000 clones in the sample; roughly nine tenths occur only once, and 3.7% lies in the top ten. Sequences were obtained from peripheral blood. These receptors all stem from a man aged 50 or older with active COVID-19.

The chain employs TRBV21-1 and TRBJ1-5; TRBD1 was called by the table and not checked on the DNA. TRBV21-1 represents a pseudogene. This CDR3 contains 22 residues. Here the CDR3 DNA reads TGTGCCAGCAGCAAAGAATTGGGGACAGGCAATCGATTCACCTATAGCAATCAGCCCCAGCATTTT. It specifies CASSKELGTGNRFTYSNQPQHF.

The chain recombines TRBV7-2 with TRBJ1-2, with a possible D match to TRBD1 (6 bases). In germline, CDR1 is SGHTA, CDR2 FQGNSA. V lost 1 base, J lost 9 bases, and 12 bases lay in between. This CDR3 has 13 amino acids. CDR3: CASSLVIDRSYTF. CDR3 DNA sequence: TGTGCCAGCAGCTTAGTTATCGACAGGAGCTACACCTTC.

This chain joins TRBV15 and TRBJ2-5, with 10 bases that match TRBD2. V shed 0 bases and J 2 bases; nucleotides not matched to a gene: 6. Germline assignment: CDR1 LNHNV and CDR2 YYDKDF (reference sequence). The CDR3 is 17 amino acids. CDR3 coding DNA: TGTGCCACCAGCAGAGATCAGGGACTAGCGCGACAAGAGACCCAGTACTTC. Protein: CATSRDQGLARQETQYF.

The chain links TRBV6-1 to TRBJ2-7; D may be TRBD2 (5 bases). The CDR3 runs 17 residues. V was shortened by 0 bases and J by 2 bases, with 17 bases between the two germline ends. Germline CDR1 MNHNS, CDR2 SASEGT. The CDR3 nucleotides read TGTGCCAGCAGTGAAGCGCGGGTTCCGAGTTCGGCCTACGAGCAGTACGTC. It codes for CASSEARVPSSAYEQYV.

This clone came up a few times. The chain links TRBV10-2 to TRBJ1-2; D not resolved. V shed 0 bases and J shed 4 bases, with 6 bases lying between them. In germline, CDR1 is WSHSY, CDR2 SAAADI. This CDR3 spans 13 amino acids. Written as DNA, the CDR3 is TGCGCCAGCAGTGAGTCGGAGATCTATGGCTACACCTTC. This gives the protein CASSESEIYGYTF.